Included here is one T cell receptor beta chain sequence, with context. Additional DNA sequences in this sample encode the identical CDR3. Using immunoSEQ multiplex PCR, the repertoire was profiled, and TCRdb retains in-frame clones only, with some absent. Of roughly 450,000 clones in the sample, more than 80% were seen once. The data are from a study of control samples from healthy donors and cancer patients. V was pared by 1 base and J by 0 bases, with 4 bases of the junction left unmatched. Germline CDR1 and CDR2: LGHNA and YSLEER. CDR3 length: 16 amino acids. The J gene is TRBJ2-3, the V gene TRBV4-3; TRBD1 aligns across 7 bases. The sample was PBMCs. This TCR was sampled from a man aged 35 to 55 with head and neck cancer. The CDR3 nucleotides read TGCGCCAGCAGCCAAGGAAACAGGGGCAGCACAGATACGCAGTATTTT. Translated, it gives CASSQGNRGSTDTQYF.